What follows is one TCR beta chain and its context. The data derive from a study of cytotoxic CD8 clonotypes in ibrutinib-treated CLL. The CDR3 runs 12 residues. CDR1 and CDR2 (germline): MNHNY, SVGAGI (reference sequence). The V end lost 4 bases, the J end lost 4 bases, and 8 bases lay between the germline ends. Sequencing used immunoSEQ multiplex PCR; TCRdb keeps in-frame clones, though not all of them. The sample lists around 27,000 clones; 45% to 60% were seen once. V and J are TRBV6-6 and TRBJ2-7; no definite D call. The material sequenced was PBMCs, taken before ibrutinib treatment. This sequence originates from a human donor with chronic lymphocytic leukemia. CDR3 nucleotide sequence: TGTGCCAGCAGTTTAAGAATTTACGAGCAGTACTTC. It translates to CASSLRIYEQYF.